The 21 T cell receptor beta chains reported below all come from one sample, sequenced in a study of regulatory T cells in long-lasting Graves disease. As for time point: newly diagnosed GD, antithyroid drugs for less than 3 months. TCR sequences were obtained from RNA taken from PBMCs. Arm-PCR of CDR3 regions and iRepertoire HTBI primers were the basis on which TCR beta libraries were built. TCRdb processed the multiplex PCR reads anew with MiXCR; each CDR3 protein has one entry. Among some 500,000 distinct CDR3 sequences listed, approximately 13% were seen once. Separately, the same data were catalogued under a study of T cells in Graves' hyperthyroidism and ophthalmopathy.

Sequenced material: peripheral blood mononuclear cells (PBMCs), taken at new diagnosis, from a patient treated with antithyroid drugs. These receptors came from a man under 40 with Graves disease.

This clonotype was seen many times. The rearrangement uses TRBV25-1 and TRBJ1-2; D unresolved. V was clipped by 4 bases and J by 0 bases, with 9 bases between them. CDR1 is MGHDK, CDR2 SYGVNS, per germline. The CDR3 has 14 amino acids. The CDR3 sequence is CASSGWATNYGYTF. Here the CDR3 DNA reads TGTGCCAGCAGTGGATGGGCCACTAACTATGGCTACACCTTC.

The rearrangement uses TRBV5-1 and TRBJ1-5; D remains ambiguous. Germline V lookup: CDR1 SGHRS, CDR2 YFSETQ. The CDR3 totals 16 residues. Trimming took off 1 base at V and 0 bases at J, with 11 bases between the two ends. The CDR3 DNA is TGCGCCAGCAGCTTGTTGGCCCGGGATAGCAATCAGCCCCAGCATTTT. Residues: CASSLLARDSNQPQHF.

This clonotype came up many times. The chain has TRBV6-5 and TRBJ2-1; 8 nucleotides agree with TRBD2. Losses at the gene ends were 1 base for V and 15 bases for J; bases not matched to a gene: 11. Germline-derived CDR1 and CDR2 are MNHEY and SVGAGI. The CDR3 is made up of 14 amino acids. The CDR3 region has the DNA TGTGCCAGCAGTTACTTCTCGGGACTAGTTTATCGGTTCTTC. Protein: CASSYFSGLVYRFF.

This clonotype was detected many times. The gene calls are TRBV18 and TRBJ2-2; D not resolved. The CDR3 covers 12 residues. Germline CDR1 is KGHSH and CDR2 is LQKENI. V lost 2 bases, J lost 5 bases, and 3 bases lay in between. For the CDR3, the DNA is TGTGCCAGCTCACCAAGGACCGGGGAGCTGTTTTTT. This codes for CASSPRTGELFF.

This clonotype was recorded at least ten times. The CDR3 nucleotides are TGTGCCAGCAGTTTTAGCCCAGAAAACTACGAGCAGTACTTC. It yields the protein CASSFSPENYEQYF. V and J are TRBV12-3 or TRBV12-4 and TRBJ2-7; D is unclear. This CDR3 region has 14 residues. The V and J ends lost 3 bases and 3 bases respectively, with 12 bases between them.

This clonotype has only a few counts. A much larger clone differs by one base, so this may be a read error. The chain is built from TRBV19 and TRBJ2-1; D call uncertain. This CDR3 comprises 14 residues. V shed 5 bases and J shed 9 bases, with 17 bases lying between them. Germline values: CDR1 LNHDA, CDR2 SQIVND (reference sequence). CDR3 in DNA: TGTGCCAGTAGTGTAAGTGGTCGAGACGCTGAGCAGTTCTTC. It translates to CASSVSGRDAEQFF.

With regard to this clonotype: A much larger clonotype is one base distant, so this may be a read error. The chain employs TRBV20-1 and TRBJ2-3; no firm D call. This CDR3 is 14 amino acids long. Trimming took off 0 bases at V and 14 bases at J, with 21 bases between the two ends. Per germline, CDR1 DFQATT and CDR2 SNEGSKA (reference sequence). In nucleotides, the CDR3 is TGCAGTGCTAGAGATGCCCGAGCCCATAATCCGCGGTATTTT. Its protein is CSARDARAHNPRYF.

This clonotype occurred many times. The genes are TRBV10-2 and TRBJ2-1; TRBD1 is a possible D gene (5 bases). V lost 3 bases, J lost 10 bases, and 7 bases lay in between. The CDR3 loop spans 11 amino acids. Germline V gene data show CDR1 as WSHSY and CDR2 as SAAADI. CDR3 region: CASSDKGEQFF. The CDR3 DNA sequence: TGCGCCAGCAGTGATAAGGGGGAGCAGTTCTTC.

This clonotype has a count of ten or more. The V gene is TRBV7-2, the J gene TRBJ2-1; 7 bases are shared with TRBD1. Germline values: CDR1 SGHTA, CDR2 FQGNSA. CDR3 size: 13 residues. J was trimmed by 9 bases and V by 4 bases; bases with no gene match: 6. The CDR3 loop reads CASSSDRVAEQFF. The CDR3 DNA is TGTGCCAGCAGCTCCGACAGGGTGGCTGAGCAGTTCTTC.

The chain couples TRBV20-1 to TRBJ1-6; TRBD1 agrees at 7 bases. The trim removed 2 bases at V and 7 bases at J, leaving 5 bases unmatched. The germline V gene encodes CDR1 DFQATT and CDR2 SNEGSKA (reference sequence). The CDR3 length is 14 residues. CDR3 sequence reads: CSARWETGNSPLHF. In nucleotides, the CDR3 is TGCAGTGCTAGATGGGAGACAGGGAATTCACCCCTCCACTTT.

The rearrangement joins TRBV3-1 to TRBJ2-7; 8 bases line up with TRBD2. V lost 1 base, J lost 3 bases, and 8 bases stayed unmatched. From germline, CDR1 is LGHDT and CDR2 YNNKEL (reference sequence). This CDR3 spans 16 amino acids. The DNA of the CDR3 is TGTGCCAGCAGCCAAGGGGGACTAGTAAGTAGCTACGAGCAGTACTTC. This gives the protein CASSQGGLVSSYEQYF.

This clonotype was recorded at least ten times. This rearrangement joins TRBV9 to TRBJ2-3; TRBD1 is a possible D gene (5 bases). The CDR3 runs to 15 residues. Germline values: CDR1 SGDLS, CDR2 YYNGEE. The V and J ends lost 4 bases and 1 base respectively, with 13 bases between them. CDR3 protein: CASSPWGRGTDTQYF. The CDR3 DNA follows: TGTGCCAGCAGCCCCTGGGGCAGGGGCACAGATACGCAGTATTTT.

This clonotype was counted many times. This chain connects TRBV27 to TRBJ2-1; possible D gene TRBD2, 6 bases. The CDR3 is 13 amino acids. Between the trimmed V and J ends, which lost 8 bases and 8 bases, there was a span of 16 bases. Germline V gene lookup returns CDR1 MNHEY and CDR2 SMNVEV (reference sequence). The CDR3 DNA sequence: TGTGCCAGCCAGGCGGGAAACCCCCATGAGCAGTTCTTC. It encodes CASQAGNPHEQFF.

V is TRBV14 and J is TRBJ2-5; TRBD1 agrees at 9 bases. The CDR3 extends over 14 amino acids. Losses at the gene ends were 2 bases for V and 3 bases for J; bases not matched to a gene: 1. Germline V gives CDR1 SGHDN, CDR2 FVKESK. The CDR3 here is CASSQRTGEETQYF. CDR3 bases: TGTGCCAGCAGCCAAAGGACAGGGGAAGAGACCCAGTACTTC.

This clonotype was seen repeatedly, ten times or more. This chain joins TRBV12-3 or TRBV12-4 and TRBJ2-7, with 9 positions matching TRBD2. The CDR3 is 13 residues long. Germline trimming cut 6 bases from V and 7 bases from J; bases unmatched to any gene: 7. The CDR3: CASREGLAGEQYF. The CDR3 DNA follows: TGTGCCAGCAGGGAGGGACTAGCCGGTGAGCAGTACTTC.

This clonotype was seen more than once but under ten times. In this CDR3 the conserved last residue, phenylalanine or tryptophan, is missing, so a read error is likely. This chain uses TRBV29-1 with TRBJ2-6; no clear D. The germline CDR1 and CDR2 sequences are SQVTM and ANQGSEA. The CDR3 extends over 13 amino acids. V lost 2 bases and J lost 2, with 4 bases in between. CDR3 DNA sequence: TGCAGCGTTGAAAGGCCTGGGGCCAACGTCCTGACTTCC. It codes for CSVERPGANVLTS.

The J gene is TRBJ1-4, the V gene TRBV4-2; D perhaps matches TRBD1 (5 bases). Trimming stripped 3 bases from V and 1 base from J, with 12 bases between. Germline V gives CDR1 LGHNA, CDR2 YNFKEQ. The CDR3 runs 16 residues. The CDR3 loop reads CASSQGGGLTNEKLFF. In nucleotides, the CDR3 is TGTGCCAGCAGCCAGGGGGGAGGTCTAACTAATGAAAAACTGTTTTTT.

At least ten counts were recorded for this clonotype. The chain joins TRBV7-9 to TRBJ1-2; D is ambiguous. The CDR3 runs to 12 residues. Trimming cost V 4 bases and J 3 bases, with 6 bases left between them. The germline V gene has CDR1 SEHNR and CDR2 FQNEAQ (reference sequence). CDR3 protein: CASSSTDYGYTF. The CDR3 DNA sequence: TGTGCCAGCAGCTCGACGGACTATGGCTACACCTTC.

J is TRBJ2-2 and V is TRBV19, with 7 bases that match TRBD1. This CDR3 has 14 amino acids. Germline V gene sequence: CDR1 LNHDA, CDR2 SQIVND (reference sequence). V was clipped by 9 bases and J by 5 bases; unmatched bases: 9. CDR3 amino acids: CASRTGERTGELFF. The CDR3 nucleotides are TGTGCCAGCCGGACAGGTGAAAGGACCGGGGAGCTGTTTTTT.

Ten or more counts support this clonotype. This chain connects TRBV28 to TRBJ1-2; D call uncertain. Trimming left V 5 bases short and J 4 bases short, with 14 bases between. This CDR3 has 14 residues. Per germline, CDR1 MDHEN and CDR2 SYDVKM. The CDR3 DNA is TGTGCCAGCAGTCCCCCCAACTCAGGCTATGGCTACACCTTC. It specifies CASSPPNSGYGYTF.

This clonotype was seen repeatedly, ten times or more. This chain connects TRBV12-3 or TRBV12-4 to TRBJ1-5, with D possibly being TRBD1 (5 bases). V lost 3 bases to trimming and J lost 6 bases, with 24 bases between them. This CDR3 contains 18 residues. DNA of the CDR3: TGTGCCAGCAGTTTCCGCCTTAAAGCAGGGCGTAACAGTCAGCCCCAGCATTTT. It encodes CASSFRLKAGRNSQPQHF.